This T cell receptor beta chain was sequenced during a study of beta chain features in type 1 diabetes. This clone showed up just a few times. It was one heparinised blood draw, averaging roughly 100 mL, that each donor gave. The study reverse transcribed the entire isolated RNA, so it sequenced expressed TCRB transcripts. Repertoires were generated with immunoSEQ multiplex PCR, while TCRdb's copy carries only in-frame clones and drops some. Among 300,000 to 350,000 clones, less than 9.5% were seen once, and the ten largest hold more than 0.4%. This receptor was identified in a woman between 18 and 29 years old in good health. The sequenced material came from central memory CD4+ T cells from blood.

The chain's CDR3 is CASSLWGQGRYEQYF. Written as DNA, the CDR3 is TGTGCCAGCAGTTTATGGGGACAGGGGAGATACGAGCAGTACTTC. The rearrangement uses TRBV28 and TRBJ2-7; 10 bases match TRBD1. V was clipped by 0 bases and J by 4 bases; unmatched bases: 3. Germline lookup yields CDR1 MDHEN and CDR2 SYDVKM. This CDR3 has 15 residues. The full variable domain, its missing parts supplied by reference TRBV28 and TRBJ2-7, is DVKVTQSSRYLVKRTGEKVFLECVQDMDHENMFWYRQDPGLGLRLIYFSYDVKMKEKGDIPEGYSVSREKKERFSLILESASTNQTSMYLCASSLWGQGRYEQYFGPGTRLTVT.